The 20 T cell receptor beta chains given below trace back to one sample, sequenced in a study of identical twins (dated by TCRdb to between 2015 and 2016). Library generation was performed with 5' RACE. The sample was run on an Illumina HiSeq 2000. TCRdb applied fastp at Q25 and MiXCR to the public reads, then kept only in-frame beta chains. Records with the same CDR3 protein are collapsed into one entry carrying the most frequent genes and DNA. In all, the sample holds roughly 230,000 distinct CDR3 sequences, and about 8% of those were seen once. Less than 4% of the sample comes from the top ten. These data also featured in a second study, about yellow fever vaccine responses in identical twins.

The specimen was CD8+ T cells sorted from blood. Receptor source: a woman between 18 and 30 years old in good health.

This clonotype was seen a few times. This chain uses TRBV4-3 with TRBJ2-7, with 9 bases fitting TRBD1. The ends lost 0 bases at V and 4 bases at J; junction bases unmatched: 4. The CDR3 totals 15 residues. Per germline, CDR1 LGHNA and CDR2 YSLEER. Here the CDR3 reads CASSQDPGTGYEQYF. CDR3 sequence (DNA): TGCGCCAGCAGCCAAGATCCCGGGACAGGGTACGAGCAGTACTTC.

The chain has TRBV5-1 and TRBJ2-3; D not resolved. This CDR3 is 13 amino acids long. Germline V CDR1 and CDR2: SGHRS, YFSETQ. V lost 4 bases, J lost 2 bases, and 8 bases lay in between. The CDR3 DNA is TGCGCCAGCAGCACCCAGAACACAGATACGCAGTATTTT. Translation: CASSTQNTDTQYF.

This clonotype came up many times. This chain links TRBV4-3 with TRBJ2-7; TRBD2 aligns across 10 bases. The CDR3 extends over 18 amino acids. Germline V CDR1 and CDR2: LGHNA, YSLEER. J gave up 4 bases and V 0 bases, and 12 bases lay outside the gene matches. Written as DNA, the CDR3 is TGCGCCAGCAGCCAAGATTTAGCAGATAGACTAGCGGGTTACGAGCAGTACTTC. This sequence encodes CASSQDLADRLAGYEQYF.

This clonotype was seen a handful of times. The V gene is TRBV27, the J gene TRBJ2-1; the D is unclear. The germline CDR1 and CDR2 sequences are MNHEY and SMNVEV (reference sequence). Trimming cost V 6 bases and J 0 bases, with 12 bases left between them. The CDR3 loop spans 15 amino acids. The DNA for the CDR3 is TGTGCCAGCAGGCCGGGCGCCAGCTCCTACAATGAGCAGTTCTTC. This translates into CASRPGASSYNEQFF.

This clonotype was picked up a small number of times. The rearrangement links TRBV20-1 to TRBJ2-5; possible D gene TRBD1, 6 bases. The CDR3 is 16 residues long. The V gene lost 5 bases and the J gene lost 3 bases, with 22 bases spanning the gap. CDR1 and CDR2 from the germline V gene are DFQATT and SNEGSKA (reference sequence). The CDR3 loop reads CSAVTGLRVSEETQYF. In nucleotides, the CDR3 is TGCAGTGCTGTTACAGGGTTAAGGGTTTCGGAAGAGACCCAGTACTTC.

The V call is TRBV27, the J call TRBJ2-7, with no clear D. Germline values: CDR1 MNHEY, CDR2 SMNVEV (reference sequence). Between the trimmed V and J ends, which lost 7 bases and 5 bases, there was a span of 12 bases. There are 12 residues in the CDR3. The CDR3 DNA reads TGTGCCAGCACGTCGTCAGGCAACGAGCAGTACTTC. Protein: CASTSSGNEQYF.

This chain connects TRBV5-6 to TRBJ2-2, with 14 nucleotides matching TRBD2. Germline-derived CDR1 and CDR2 are SGHDT and YYEEEE. The CDR3 has 18 amino acids. Trimming cost V 5 bases and J 4 bases; bases outside gene matches: 10. CDR3 nucleotide sequence: TGTGCCAGCAGTACTACCGGACTAGCGGGAGGTCGCACCGGGGAGCTGTTTTTT. It codes for CASSTTGLAGGRTGELFF.

This clonotype was counted a few times. The chain recombines TRBV15 with TRBJ2-2, with D perhaps given as TRBD1 or TRBD2 (5 bases each). The CDR3 length is 14 residues. Germline V gene lookup returns CDR1 LNHNV and CDR2 YYDKDF (reference sequence). V was clipped by 8 bases and J by 1 base, with 11 bases between them. CDR3 in amino acids: CATVGTENTGELFF. The CDR3 nucleotides are TGTGCCACCGTCGGGACCGAGAACACCGGGGAGCTGTTTTTT. Variable domain in full (rest from reference TRBV15 and TRBJ2-2): DAMVIQNPRYQVTQFGKPVTLSCSQTLNHNVMYWYQQKSSQAPKLLFHYYDKDFNNEADTPDNFQSRRPNTSFCFLDIRSPGLGDTAMYLCATVGTENTGELFFGEGSRLTVL.

The chain couples TRBV7-2 to TRBJ2-1; 9 nucleotides agree with TRBD1. J lost 10 bases, V lost 1 base, and 5 bases had no gene match. The CDR3 covers 14 residues. Germline CDR1 SGHTA, CDR2 FQGNSA. CDR3 sequence (DNA): TGTGCCAGCAGCTTAGAACAGGGGGCGTTGGAGCAGTTCTTC. Protein sequence: CASSLEQGALEQFF.

In its sample, this clonotype was seen many times. The chain has TRBV10-2 and TRBJ2-1; D not resolved. V lost 4 bases and J lost 0, with 16 bases in between. Germline assignment: CDR1 WSHSY and CDR2 SAAADI. The CDR3 covers 17 residues. The CDR3 DNA sequence: TGCGCCAGCAGTGGCGTAGAACCGCCGGGCTCCTACAATGAGCAGTTCTTC. It yields the protein CASSGVEPPGSYNEQFF.

In its sample, this clonotype was seen many times. The chain uses TRBV24-1 and TRBJ2-5, with D perhaps matching TRBD1 or TRBD2 (6 bases each). V dropped 4 bases and J dropped 5 bases, with 13 bases sitting between them. Per the germline V gene, CDR1 is KGHDR and CDR2 is SFDVKD. CDR3 length: 14 residues. The CDR3 DNA follows: TGTGCCACCAGTGAAGGGGGACTGAGGGAGACCCAGTACTTC. Amino acids: CATSEGGLRETQYF.

This clonotype was counted only a few times. The V and J genes are TRBV4-3 and TRBJ1-1; D is unclear. Trimming took 5 bases from V and 6 from J, leaving 13 bases between them. Germline CDR1 is LGHNA and CDR2 is YSLEER. CDR3 length: 13 amino acids. The CDR3 region has the DNA TGCGCCAGCAGCTCTCCTAACGGGGCTGAAGCTTTCTTT. It translates to CASSSPNGAEAFF.

The chain joins TRBV7-2 to TRBJ1-2; D gene ambiguous. Germline V gives CDR1 SGHTA, CDR2 FQGNSA. CDR3 length: 15 residues. V was cut by 5 bases and J by 0 bases, with 13 bases left in between. CDR3 in DNA: TGTGCCAGCAGCCCAACCCCGGGAGCTAACTATGGCTACACCTTC. It is translated as CASSPTPGANYGYTF.

The V call is TRBV2, the J call TRBJ2-5, with D possibly TRBD1 on 5 matching bases. CDR1 SNHLY and CDR2 FYNNEI come from the germline V gene. V gave up 7 bases and J gave up 4 bases, with 13 bases separating them. This CDR3 region has 13 residues. The CDR3 nucleotides read TGTGCCAGCAAGTGGGGCTACGGAGAGACCCAGTACTTC. Translating gives CASKWGYGETQYF.

The table lists this clonotype with many counts. The rearrangement uses TRBV7-2 and TRBJ2-5; D is tentatively TRBD1 or TRBD2 (5 bases each). The length of the CDR3 is 14 residues. Germline CDR1 is SGHTA and CDR2 is FQGNSA. Trimming removed 6 bases at V and 5 bases at J, with 16 bases between. DNA for the CDR3: TGTGCCAGCAGACCCGGGGCTCCCTGGGAGACCCAGTACTTC. Translation: CASRPGAPWETQYF.

In this sample, this clonotype turned up many times. A clone one base away is much larger, so this may be a read error. The chain combines TRBV6-4 with TRBJ2-3; 9 bases map to TRBD2. The CDR3 totals 15 residues. CDR1 MRHNA and CDR2 SNTAGT come from the germline V gene. Unmatched junction bases numbered 2, after V lost 2 bases and J lost 2 bases. In nucleotides, the CDR3 is TGTGCCAGCAGTGACGCTAGCGGGAACACAGATACGCAGTATTTT. Its translation: CASSDASGNTDTQYF.

V gene TRBV4-3 combines with J gene TRBJ2-7; D might be TRBD1 (5 bases). This CDR3 is 15 amino acids long. V lost 0 bases and J 2 bases, leaving 11 bases between the germline ends. The germline gives CDR1 LGHNA, CDR2 YSLEER. CDR3 residues: CASSQDRTPAYEQYF. As DNA, the CDR3 is TGCGCCAGCAGCCAAGATAGGACACCCGCCTACGAGCAGTACTTC.

The sample holds many counts of this clonotype. The chain uses TRBV29-1 and TRBJ1-1; TRBD1 is a possible D gene (5 bases). The CDR3 extends over 14 amino acids. From germline, CDR1 is SQVTM and CDR2 ANQGSEA. V dropped 4 bases and J dropped 7 bases, with 19 bases sitting between them. The CDR3 region has the DNA TGCAGCGTTGTCGGGGGAGCGGATTCCTTTGAAGCTTTCTTT. Residues: CSVVGGADSFEAFF.

This chain connects TRBV5-1 to TRBJ2-7; 8 bases map to TRBD1. Germline-derived CDR1 and CDR2 are SGHRS and YFSETQ. The CDR3 is 16 amino acids. V gave up 0 bases and J gave up 4 bases; unmatched junction bases: 9. CDR3 residues: CASSLGPGQVGYEQYF. CDR3 in DNA: TGCGCCAGCAGCTTGGGGCCGGGACAGGTGGGTTACGAGCAGTACTTC.

The rearrangement joins TRBV2 to TRBJ2-7; TRBD2 might be the D (5 bases). The CDR3 runs 13 residues. Per germline, CDR1 SNHLY and CDR2 FYNNEI. Trimming cost V 3 bases and J 4 bases, with 10 bases left between them. CDR3 sequence: CASSDGEWYEQYF. In DNA, the CDR3 is TGTGCCAGCAGTGATGGGGAGTGGTACGAGCAGTACTTC.